A selection of T cell receptor beta chains follows, all from one sample in a study of PD-1 blockade in classical Hodgkin lymphoma. Profiled with immunoSEQ multiplex PCR; TCRdb holds only in-frame clones, not every one. The table has roughly 61,000 clones, about 91% seen once. The sample was peripheral blood mononuclear cells (PBMCs), taken before the second cycle of nivolumab. These TCRs come from a human donor with classical Hodgkin lymphoma. The conserved cysteine and the conserved F or W are not part of the CDR3 here. The order of the fields is J gene, V gene, CDR3 protein.

TRBJ1-4 TRBV6-5 ARGTALDGKTV
TRBJ2-7 TRBV5-4 ASSWALGTGPYEQY
TRBJ1-2 TRBV4-1 ASSQDSSSSNYGYT
TRBJ1-5 TRBV7-8 ASSLDGNSNQPQH
TRBJ1-5 TRBV7-9 ASSRDREHQPQH
TRBJ1-2 TRBV6-6 ASRFVVDGYT
TRBJ2-3 TRBV9 ASSVYNTDTQY
TRBJ2-5 TRBV6-1 ASSESGTRMGRETQY
TRBJ1-5 TRBV27 ASSSRDQPQH
TRBJ1-2 TRBV11-2 ASSLGQDYGYT
TRBJ1-6 TRBV28 AQGQGRVPLH
TRBJ2-7 TRBV18 ASSLLTGTYEQY
TRBJ2-7 TRBV5-4 ASSLAQGVEEQY
TRBJ2-7 TRBV4-1 ASSQGGRDESPYEQY
TRBJ1-4 TRBV6-5 AISPSTNEKLF
TRBJ2-6 TRBV7-7 ASSLGGDSSGANVLT
TRBJ1-5 TRBV28 ASSSISNQPQH
TRBJ1-1 TRBV29-1 SVEGDRGLNTEAF
TRBJ1-5 TRBV5-1 ASSLTGVGYQPQH
TRBJ1-5 TRBV30 AWALGGSGNQPQH
TRBJ2-3 TRBV23-1 ARYNDTQY
TRBJ1-1 TRBV6-5 ASSNRAVNTEAF
TRBJ2-5 TRBV5-1 ASSLGEETQY